The clone carrying this TCR beta chain turned up a few times. The sample belongs to a study of T-cell reconstitution after alpha-beta-depleted transplantation in children. Germline-derived CDR1 and CDR2 are KGHSH and LQKENI. Trimming removed 3 bases from V and 6 bases from J; junction bases left unmatched: 10. The CDR3 length is 15 residues. The TCRbeta library incorporated unique molecular identifiers. MiXCR, run by TCRdb on the PCR reads, gives a single entry per CDR3 protein. The sample lists some 200,000 distinct CDR3 sequences, about 6.8% occurring once. The TCR was taken from a human donor who donated a stem cell graft to a child with Wiskott-Aldrich syndrome. This specimen was PBMCs from the stem cell graft donor, taken from the stem cell graft. The chain combines TRBV18 with TRBJ2-7; 8 bases are shared with TRBD1. CDR3 nucleotide sequence: TGTGCCAGCTCACCTCTGGACAGGGATCCGGCCGAGCAGTACTTC. Encoded protein: CASSPLDRDPAEQYF.